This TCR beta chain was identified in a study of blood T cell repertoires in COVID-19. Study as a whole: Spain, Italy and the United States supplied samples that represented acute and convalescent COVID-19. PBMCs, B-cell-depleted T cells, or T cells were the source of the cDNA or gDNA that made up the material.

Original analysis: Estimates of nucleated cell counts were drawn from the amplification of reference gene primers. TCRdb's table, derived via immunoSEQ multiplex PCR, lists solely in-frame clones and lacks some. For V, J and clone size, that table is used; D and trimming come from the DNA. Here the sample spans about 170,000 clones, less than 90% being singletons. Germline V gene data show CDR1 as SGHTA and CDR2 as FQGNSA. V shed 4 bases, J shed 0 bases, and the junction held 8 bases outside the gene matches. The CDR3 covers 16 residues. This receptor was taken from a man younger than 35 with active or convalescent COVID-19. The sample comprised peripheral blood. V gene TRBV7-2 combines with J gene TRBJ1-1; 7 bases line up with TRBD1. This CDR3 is CASSSARGNVNTEAFF. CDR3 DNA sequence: TGTGCCAGCAGCTCCGCCAGGGGGAACGTGAACACTGAAGCTTTCTTT.